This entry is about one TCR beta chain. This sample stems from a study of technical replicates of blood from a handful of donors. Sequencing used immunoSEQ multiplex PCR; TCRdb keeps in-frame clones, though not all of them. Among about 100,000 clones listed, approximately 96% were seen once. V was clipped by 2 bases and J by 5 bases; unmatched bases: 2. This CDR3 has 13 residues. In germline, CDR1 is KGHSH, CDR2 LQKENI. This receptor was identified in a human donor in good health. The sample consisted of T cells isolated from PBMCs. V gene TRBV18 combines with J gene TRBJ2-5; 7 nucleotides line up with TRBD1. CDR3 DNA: TGTGCCAGCTCACCAAAGGGGGCGGAGACCCAGTACTTC. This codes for CASSPKGAETQYF.